One sample yielded the 21 T cell receptor beta chains listed below, sequenced in a study of shared clonotypes between healthy human individuals. Measured with immunoSEQ multiplex PCR; TCRdb has only the in-frame clones, and not every one. The data show around 1.9 million clones, with more than 85% seen just once and roughly 1.7% held by the top ten. In the naive CD8 group, cells lacked CD45RO and were positively selected for CCR7, so terminally differentiated effector memory CD45RA+ cells were left out. Sample: naive CD8+ T cells from PBMCs. The source is a man younger than 35 in good health. Some clones in this sample may be carry-over from other donors' samples.

The chain has TRBV9 and TRBJ2-3; D remains unclear. From germline, CDR1 is SGDLS and CDR2 YYNGEE. The CDR3 consists of 13 residues. Deletions cut 0 bases from V and 8 bases from J, with 10 bases between. The CDR3 coding sequence is TGTGCCAGCAGCGTAGTCCAGGTGGCTACGCAGTATTTT. It yields the protein CASSVVQVATQYF.

This chain uses TRBV7-2 with TRBJ1-1; D unclear. With 4 bases removed from V and 4 bases from J, the gap between germline ends came to 16 bases. The germline V gene encodes CDR1 SGHTA and CDR2 FQGNSA. This CDR3 region has 15 residues. This chain's CDR3 is CASSSEMRDITEAFF. In nucleotides, the CDR3 is TGTGCCAGCAGCTCCGAAATGAGGGATATCACTGAAGCTTTCTTT.

The rearrangement joins TRBV10-3 to TRBJ2-5; D is perhaps TRBD1 or TRBD2 (5 bases each). CDR3 length: 16 residues. The V gene lost 1 base and the J gene lost 5 bases, with 17 bases spanning the gap. Germline CDR1 and CDR2: ENHRY and SYGVKD. In nucleotides, the CDR3 is TGTGCCATCAGTGAGTTACGGCCGGGACGGAGGGAGACCCAGTACTTC. It translates to CAISELRPGRRETQYF.

The chain links TRBV6-1 to TRBJ2-7, with 7 bases aligning to TRBD2. CDR3 length: 14 residues. From germline, CDR1 is MNHNS and CDR2 SASEGT. The V segment lost 0 bases and the J segment 6 bases; nucleotides outside the gene matches: 5. Here the CDR3 reads CASSEALRGVEQYF. CDR3 nucleotide sequence: TGTGCCAGCAGTGAAGCGCTTCGGGGGGTCGAGCAGTACTTC.

As for this clone: The junction departs from the called germline gene at one end, perhaps through a read error. This chain joins TRBV29-1 and TRBJ2-7, with 13 bases aligning to TRBD2. The germline V gene encodes CDR1 SQVTM and CDR2 ANQGSEA. The CDR3 runs to 16 residues. The CDR3 sequence is CSVEGRTSGSSNEQYF. CDR3 DNA sequence: TGCAGCGTTGAAGGCCGGACTAGCGGGAGCTCCAACGAGCAGTACTTC.

CDR3 nucleotides: TGTGCCAGCAGCTTGTCGGGGGCCGGGGGCAATCAGCCCCAGCATTTT. It specifies CASSLSGAGGNQPQHF. V is TRBV5-5 and J is TRBJ1-5; weak D call: TRBD1 (6 bases). The CDR3 sequence is 16 residues long. The germline CDR1 and CDR2 sequences are SGHKS and YYEKEE (reference sequence). The ends were cut back, 1 base at V and 2 bases at J, with 13 bases in the middle.

In DNA, the CDR3 is TGTGCCAGCAGCTTACTAGAGCAGTACTTC. This codes for CASSLLEQYF. The genes are TRBV11-2 and TRBJ2-7; D uncertain. CDR1 and CDR2 (germline): SGHAT, FQNNGV. V lost 2 bases and J lost 7, with 3 bases in between. This CDR3 has 10 residues.

J is TRBJ2-6 and V is TRBV30; D is unclear. The CDR3 contains 13 residues. In germline, CDR1 is GTSNPN, CDR2 SVGIG (reference sequence). V was pared by 2 bases and J by 4 bases, with 6 bases between. Here the CDR3 reads CAWSLGGANVLTF. In DNA, the CDR3 is TGTGCCTGGAGTCTAGGAGGGGCCAACGTCCTGACTTTC.

The rearrangement links TRBV7-9 to TRBJ2-5; no firm D call. The CDR3 contains 13 residues. The V gene's germline CDR1 is SEHNR and CDR2 FQNEAQ (reference sequence). V was trimmed by 3 bases and J by 5 bases, leaving 10 bases between them. CDR3 region: CASSLSRSETQYF. The DNA for the CDR3 is TGTGCCAGCAGCTTGAGTAGATCCGAGACCCAGTACTTC.

The chain carries TRBV28 and TRBJ2-1; 12 nucleotides match TRBD1. The CDR3 sequence is 15 residues long. CDR1 MDHEN and CDR2 SYDVKM come from the germline V gene. The V segment lost 6 bases and the J segment 4 bases; nucleotides outside the gene matches: 4. The CDR3 is CASRRDRGLYNEQFF. CDR3 sequence (DNA): TGTGCCAGCAGGCGGGACAGGGGGCTATACAATGAGCAGTTCTTC.

This clone was seen only a few times. This chain links TRBV4-1 with TRBJ2-7; TRBD2 agrees at 8 bases. CDR1 MGHRA and CDR2 YSYEKL come from the germline V gene. The length of the CDR3 is 13 residues. Trimming at V came to 5 bases and at J to 4 bases, leaving 4 bases not matched to a gene. CDR3 coding DNA: TGCGCCAGCAGCGAGGGACTAGGGTACGAGCAGTACTTC. Its protein product is CASSEGLGYEQYF.

This clone was detected once. The chain recombines TRBV7-6 with TRBJ2-7; TRBD2 agrees at 8 bases. V shed 2 bases, J shed 6 bases, and the junction held 9 bases outside the gene matches. Per the germline V gene, CDR1 is SGHVS and CDR2 is FNYEAQ. This CDR3 is 15 amino acids long. CDR3 nucleotide sequence: TGTGCCAGCAGCTTAAGGAGCGGGAGTAGTGGCGAGCAGTACTTC. Protein sequence: CASSLRSGSSGEQYF.

This sequence joins TRBV9 and TRBJ1-5; TRBD1 is a possible D gene (5 bases). The germline CDR1 and CDR2 sequences are SGDLS and YYNGEE. The germline V and J ends were trimmed by 3 bases and 6 bases, with 19 bases remaining between them. CDR3 size: 16 residues. The CDR3 bases are TGTGCCAGCAGCGAAATGGGGCTATATTCGAGTCAGCCCCAGCATTTT. Translating it yields CASSEMGLYSSQPQHF. The whole variable domain, filled in from reference TRBV9 and TRBJ1-5, reads DSGVTQTPKHLITATGQRVTLRCSPRSGDLSVYWYQQSLDQGLQFLIQYYNGEERAKGNILERFSAQQFPDLHSELNLSSLELGDSALYFCASSEMGLYSSQPQHFGDGTRLSIL.

This chain joins TRBV2 and TRBJ2-1, with 10 bases aligning to TRBD1. V gave up 11 bases and J gave up 0 bases; unmatched junction bases: 13. This CDR3 has 17 residues. Germline V gives CDR1 SNHLY, CDR2 FYNNEI. This chain's CDR3 is CAGMTGGPLSSYNEQFF. The CDR3 DNA is TGTGCCGGAATGACAGGGGGCCCACTCAGCTCCTACAATGAGCAGTTCTTC.

This sequence joins TRBV2 and TRBJ2-1, with D uncertain. The germline CDR1 and CDR2 sequences are SNHLY and FYNNEI. The CDR3 spans 15 residues. Trimming pared 2 bases from V and 0 bases from J, leaving 8 bases between. CDR3 sequence: CASSERQSSYNEQFF. DNA for the CDR3: TGTGCCAGCAGTGAACGGCAGAGCTCCTACAATGAGCAGTTCTTC.

In its sample, this clone was seen once. In the same sample, other DNA sequences code for this CDR3. This sequence joins TRBV5-4 and TRBJ2-1; D tentatively reads TRBD1 or TRBD2 (5 bases each). The CDR3 is 12 amino acids. Trimming shortened V by 4 bases and J by 4 bases, and 6 bases separated the two germline ends. Germline CDR1 is SGHNT and CDR2 is YYREEE (reference sequence). DNA for the CDR3: TGTGCCAGCAGCGGGGGATACAATGAGCAGTTCTTC. Translation gives CASSGGYNEQFF.

V gene TRBV2 combines with J gene TRBJ2-7, with D possibly being TRBD1 (5 bases). This CDR3 is 15 amino acids long. CDR1 SNHLY and CDR2 FYNNEI come from the germline V gene. The V and J ends lost 5 bases and 2 bases respectively, with 16 bases between them. The CDR3 DNA sequence: TGTGCCAGCAGTCCTGGACCAGTGGGGCCCTACGAGCAGTACTTC. It specifies CASSPGPVGPYEQYF. Together with reference TRBV2 and TRBJ2-7, the CDR3 gives the full variable domain: EPEVTQTPSHQVTQMGQEVILRCVPISNHLYFYWYRQILGQKVEFLVSFYNNEISEKSEIFDDQFSVERPDGSNFTLKIRSTKLEDSAMYFCASSPGPVGPYEQYFGPGTRLTVT.

Only one count was recorded for this clone. V is TRBV25-1 and J is TRBJ1-1; possible D gene TRBD1, 6 bases. Trimming removed 5 bases at V and 3 bases at J, with 10 bases between. This CDR3 has 13 amino acids. Germline-derived CDR1 and CDR2 are MGHDK and SYGVNS. For the CDR3, the DNA is TGTGCCAGCAGTATGGACAGCCACACTGAAGCTTTCTTT. It translates to CASSMDSHTEAFF.

The rearrangement joins TRBV10-2 to TRBJ1-2; 9 bases map to TRBD1. CDR1 is WSHSY and CDR2 is SAAADI in the germline V gene. V shed 0 bases, J shed 6 bases, and the junction held 2 bases outside the gene matches. The CDR3 sequence is 14 residues long. This CDR3 reads CASSESRTGDGYTF. DNA for the CDR3: TGCGCCAGCAGTGAGTCCAGGACAGGGGATGGCTACACCTTC.

As to this clone: Within the sample, other DNA sequences also encode this same CDR3. The genes are TRBV27 and TRBJ1-1; TRBD1 matches at 7 bases. Germline V gene data show CDR1 as MNHEY and CDR2 as SMNVEV (reference sequence). The CDR3 length is 14 residues. Trimming at V came to 5 bases and at J to 4 bases, leaving 7 bases not matched to a gene. The CDR3 loop reads CASSARQGGTEAFF. The CDR3 DNA is TGTGCCAGCAGTGCAAGACAGGGAGGCACTGAAGCTTTCTTT.

This rearrangement joins TRBV6-6 to TRBJ1-1; TRBD1 aligns across 7 bases. Germline CDR1 reads MNHNY; CDR2 reads SVGAGI (reference sequence). With 2 bases clipped from V and 1 base from J, the junction kept 4 bases outside the gene matches. The CDR3 extends over 15 amino acids. In nucleotides, the CDR3 is TGTGCCAGCAGTTACGCGCAGGGGGGGAACACTGAAGCTTTCTTT. Protein product: CASSYAQGGNTEAFF.